Following are 14 T cell receptor beta chains from one sample sequenced in a study of T cell changes during pregnancy in multiple sclerosis. Sequenced by immunoSEQ multiplex PCR; TCRdb stores in-frame clones only, minus some. The sample yields fewer than 110,000 clones, 85% to 95% seen once. This specimen consisted of peripheral blood, obtained in the third trimester of pregnancy. The receptor set was obtained from a female donor in good health, enrolled as a control in a pregnancy study.

J is TRBJ2-3 and V is TRBV4-1, with D tentatively TRBD1 (6 bases). CDR3 size: 14 residues. Germline loops: CDR1 MGHRA, CDR2 YSYEKL. Deletions cut 4 bases from V and 1 base from J, with 9 bases between. CDR3 in DNA: TGCGCCAGCAGCCTGAGACAGGGCACAGATACGCAGTATTTT. This codes for CASSLRQGTDTQYF.

The rearrangement joins TRBV4-3 to TRBJ1-1; D is possibly TRBD1 (6 bases). The CDR3 contains 14 residues. V was shortened by 6 bases and J by 4 bases, with 15 bases between the two germline ends. Germline V gene data show CDR1 as LGHNA and CDR2 as YSLEER. CDR3 coding DNA: TGCGCCAGCAGACGAAACAGGGAGGGCACTGAAGCTTTCTTT. This codes for CASRRNREGTEAFF.

The count of this clone is one. The rearrangement joins TRBV30 to TRBJ2-7; no clear D. Trimming left V 1 base short and J 2 bases short, with 3 bases between. Per germline, CDR1 GTSNPN and CDR2 SVGIG (reference sequence). The CDR3 sequence is 11 residues long. DNA for the CDR3: TGTGCCTGGAGTGCCACCTACGAGCAGTACTTC. This codes for CAWSATYEQYF.

The sample holds a few counts of this clone. The gene calls are TRBV30 and TRBJ1-1; maybe TRBD1 (5 bases). This CDR3 region has 12 residues. The germline gives CDR1 GTSNPN, CDR2 SVGIG (reference sequence). Trimming took 7 bases from V and 1 from J, leaving 10 bases between them. The CDR3, as DNA: TGTGCCTTGACCGACAGGAACACTGAAGCTTTCTTT. Its translation: CALTDRNTEAFF.

This sequence joins TRBV19 and TRBJ2-1, with TRBD2 as a possible D gene (5 bases). The CDR3 covers 16 residues. V was shortened by 4 bases and J by 0 bases, with 13 bases between the two germline ends. From germline, CDR1 is LNHDA and CDR2 SQIVND (reference sequence). The CDR3 loop reads CASSRPPLASYNEQFF. The CDR3 nucleotides are TGTGCCAGTAGTAGACCCCCGCTAGCCTCCTACAATGAGCAGTTCTTC.

This clone was found once. The sample holds other DNA sequences that translate to the same CDR3. The V gene is TRBV5-5, the J gene TRBJ2-1, with 7 positions matching TRBD1. CDR1 and CDR2 from the germline V gene are SGHKS and YYEKEE (reference sequence). This CDR3 contains 16 residues. V shed 4 bases and J 7 bases; nucleotides not matched to a gene: 14. Written as DNA, the CDR3 is TGTGCCAGCAGCCTGGGAGCCACAGGGGACCGGAATGAGCAGTTCTTC. Amino acids: CASSLGATGDRNEQFF. The variable domain in full, with the rest retrieved from reference TRBV5-5 and TRBJ2-1, is DAGVTQSPTHLIKTRGQQVTLRCSPISGHKSVSWYQQVLGQGPQFIFQYYEKEERGRGNFPDRFSARQFPNYSSELNVNALLLGDSALYLCASSLGATGDRNEQFFGPGTRLTVL.

This chain connects TRBV6-4 to TRBJ1-1; tentatively, D is TRBD1 (5 bases). V was pared by 6 bases and J by 1 base, with 9 bases between. Germline V lookup: CDR1 MRHNA, CDR2 SNTAGT. The CDR3 length is 13 residues. CDR3 sequence (DNA): TGTGCCAGCAGCCGAGGACAGAACACTGAAGCTTTCTTT. This translates into CASSRGQNTEAFF.

The chain is built from TRBV5-4 and TRBJ1-3, with D maybe TRBD1 (5 bases). Trimming shortened V by 4 bases and J by 6 bases, and 17 bases separated the two germline ends. CDR3 length: 15 amino acids. CDR1 is SGHNT, CDR2 YYREEE, per germline (reference sequence). The CDR3 DNA sequence: TGTGCCAGCAGCCCGGAATCAACAGGAGAAAACACCATATATTTT. Protein product: CASSPESTGENTIYF.

CDR3 sequence reads: CASSLLTPNYGYTF. CDR3 DNA sequence: TGTGCCAGCAGTTTACTGACACCTAACTATGGCTACACCTTC. This chain links TRBV28 with TRBJ1-2; no definite D call. Trimming removed 2 bases at V and 0 bases at J, with 7 bases between. There are 14 residues in the CDR3. CDR1 and CDR2 (germline): MDHEN, SYDVKM.

This chain joins TRBV19 and TRBJ2-7; 11 positions match TRBD2. Germline V gene lookup returns CDR1 LNHDA and CDR2 SQIVND (reference sequence). Trimming removed 5 bases from V and 2 bases from J; junction bases left unmatched: 8. The length of the CDR3 is 16 residues. In DNA, the CDR3 is TGTGCCAGTAGTCCCCGGACTAGCGGGCGCACCTACGAGCAGTACTTC. This gives the protein CASSPRTSGRTYEQYF.

This chain joins TRBV11-3 and TRBJ2-4, with TRBD2 identical over 8 bases. The length of the CDR3 is 13 residues. Looked up from germline, CDR1 is SGHNT and CDR2 is YENEEA. Trimming took 1 base from V and 8 from J; bases not matched to a gene: 1. In DNA, the CDR3 is TGTGCCAGCAGCTTAGGGCGGGGGGACATTCAGTACTTC. Translation: CASSLGRGDIQYF. The entire variable domain, with the rest obtained from reference TRBV11-3 and TRBJ2-4, is as follows: EAGVVQSPRYKIIEKKQPVAFWCNPISGHNTLYWYLQNLGQGPELLIRYENEEAVDDSQLPKDRFSAERLKGVDSTLKIQPAELGDSAVYLCASSLGRGDIQYFGAGTRLSVL.

This chain links TRBV19 with TRBJ1-1; TRBD1 agrees at 7 bases. The CDR3 totals 14 residues. With 9 bases clipped from V and 2 bases from J, the junction kept 9 bases outside the gene matches. The germline V gene has CDR1 LNHDA and CDR2 SQIVND (reference sequence). CDR3 in amino acids: CASEDRDSNTEAFF. The CDR3 bases are TGTGCCAGCGAGGACCGGGACAGCAACACTGAAGCTTTCTTT.

The chain is built from TRBV19 and TRBJ1-2; 10 bases map to TRBD1. J was trimmed by 6 bases and V by 5 bases; bases with no gene match: 6. CDR3 length equals 14 residues. CDR1 is LNHDA and CDR2 is SQIVND in the germline V gene (reference sequence). The CDR3 protein is CASSLLGTGDGYTF. CDR3 DNA: TGTGCCAGTAGTTTGCTCGGGACAGGGGATGGCTACACCTTC.

J is TRBJ1-5 and V is TRBV5-1, with D tentatively TRBD1 (5 bases). CDR1 and CDR2 from the germline V gene are SGHRS and YFSETQ. The CDR3 runs 15 residues. V lost 3 bases, J lost 3 bases, and 13 bases lay in between. CDR3 sequence (DNA): TGCGCCAGCAGCTCTCTCGGACACCCCAATCAGCCCCAGCATTTT. Encoded protein: CASSSLGHPNQPQHF.